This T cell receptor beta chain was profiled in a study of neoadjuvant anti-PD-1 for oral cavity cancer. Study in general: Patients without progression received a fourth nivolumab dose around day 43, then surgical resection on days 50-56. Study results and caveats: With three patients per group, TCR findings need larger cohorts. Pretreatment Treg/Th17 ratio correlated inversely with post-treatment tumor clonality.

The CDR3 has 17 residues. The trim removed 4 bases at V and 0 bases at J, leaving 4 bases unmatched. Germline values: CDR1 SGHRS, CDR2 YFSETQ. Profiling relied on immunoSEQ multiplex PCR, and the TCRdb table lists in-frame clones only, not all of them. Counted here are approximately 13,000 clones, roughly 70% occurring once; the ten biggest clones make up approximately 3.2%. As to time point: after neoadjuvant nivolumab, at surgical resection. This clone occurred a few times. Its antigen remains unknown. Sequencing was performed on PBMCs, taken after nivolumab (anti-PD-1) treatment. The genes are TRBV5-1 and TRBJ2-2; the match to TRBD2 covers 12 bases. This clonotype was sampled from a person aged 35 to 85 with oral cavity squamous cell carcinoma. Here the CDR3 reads CASSRLAGVSNTGELFF. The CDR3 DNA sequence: TGCGCCAGCAGCAGACTAGCGGGAGTGTCGAACACCGGGGAGCTGTTTTTT.